These 20 T cell receptor beta chains originate from one sample sequenced in a study of OX40 agonist ivuxolimab in advanced cancers. Here immunoSEQ multiplex PCR was the method, and the copy in TCRdb shows in-frame clones only, minus some. Of tens of thousands of clones in the sample, roughly 90% were seen once. This specimen consisted of CD4+ or CD8+ T cells sorted from blood, obtained in a trial of the OX40 agonist ivuxolimab. The receptors come from an adult with an advanced solid tumor such as melanoma, head and neck, liver or kidney cancer.

V is TRBV6-1 and J is TRBJ1-2; tentative D call: TRBD1 (5 bases). Trimming cost V 2 bases and J 3 bases, with 10 bases left between them. The CDR3 has 14 residues. Per the germline V gene, CDR1 is MNHNS and CDR2 is SASEGT. This CDR3 is CASSEQAGHYGYTF. The CDR3 nucleotides read TGTGCCAGCAGTGAACAGGCAGGGCACTATGGCTACACCTTC.

This clone was counted only a few times. This chain uses TRBV5-1 with TRBJ1-1, with a weak D call TRBD1 (6 bases). The V gene lost 4 bases and the J gene lost 1 base, with 20 bases spanning the gap. CDR1 SGHRS and CDR2 YFSETQ come from the germline V gene. This CDR3 is built from 17 residues. The CDR3: CASSPPMGRGGNTEAFF. The CDR3 DNA follows: TGCGCCAGCAGCCCTCCTATGGGTAGGGGGGGGAACACTGAAGCTTTCTTT.

The V call is TRBV7-9, the J call TRBJ2-3; TRBD1 might be the D (5 bases). V dropped 1 base and J dropped 0 bases, with 11 bases sitting between them. The CDR3 contains 16 residues. Germline V gene sequence: CDR1 SEHNR, CDR2 FQNEAQ (reference sequence). The CDR3 DNA reads as TGTGCCAGCAGCTTAGGATGGGGCCGGAGCACAGATACGCAGTATTTT. Amino acid sequence: CASSLGWGRSTDTQYF.

This clone was observed a handful of times. This chain joins TRBV4-3 and TRBJ2-1; TRBD2 might be the D (6 bases). The V end was cut by 4 bases, the J end by 0 bases, with 16 bases between. The CDR3 extends over 17 amino acids. Germline values: CDR1 LGHNA, CDR2 YSLEER. CDR3 DNA sequence: TGCGCCAGCAGCCTGGGACTGACAACCCCCTCCTACAATGAGCAGTTCTTC. Its translation: CASSLGLTTPSYNEQFF.

Sample share makes this clone medium-sized. V is TRBV19 and J is TRBJ2-2; tentative D call: TRBD1 (6 bases). Germline CDR1 and CDR2: LNHDA and SQIVND (reference sequence). Trimming stripped 5 bases from V and 4 bases from J, with 11 bases between. This CDR3 region has 14 residues. The CDR3 spells CASSPGHLTGELFF. CDR3 sequence (DNA): TGTGCCAGTAGTCCGGGACACCTCACCGGGGAGCTGTTTTTT.

J is TRBJ2-5 and V is TRBV2, with 7 bases lining up with TRBD1. The CDR3 sequence is 14 residues long. With 2 bases clipped from V and 4 bases from J, the junction kept 4 bases outside the gene matches. CDR1 and CDR2 (germline): SNHLY, FYNNEI. CDR3 protein: CASSEYRGVETQYF. DNA for the CDR3: TGTGCCAGCAGTGAATACAGGGGAGTAGAGACCCAGTACTTC.

This clone was found once. This rearrangement joins TRBV25-1 to TRBJ2-1; possible D gene TRBD2, 6 bases. Germline V lookup: CDR1 MGHDK, CDR2 SYGVNS. The ends were cut back, 7 bases at V and 7 bases at J, with 11 bases in the middle. The CDR3 runs 12 residues. CDR3 bases: TGTGCCAGCACCCCCGGGGGAAATGAGCAGTTCTTC. It specifies CASTPGGNEQFF.

V is TRBV7-2 and J is TRBJ1-1; no clear D. V lost 1 base to trimming and J lost 0 bases, with 9 bases between them. The CDR3 contains 15 residues. The V gene's germline CDR1 is SGHTA and CDR2 FQGNSA. In DNA, the CDR3 is TGTGCCAGCAGCTTAGGCGGACGGATGAACACTGAAGCTTTCTTT. Translated: CASSLGGRMNTEAFF.

V usage is TRBV28 and J usage is TRBJ2-2; D may match TRBD1 or TRBD2 (5 bases each). V lost 6 bases and J lost 2, with 13 bases in between. CDR1 and CDR2 from the germline V gene are MDHEN and SYDVKM. The length of the CDR3 is 15 residues. CDR3 sequence (DNA): TGTGCCAGCAGCCCCCCGGGGCTTAACACCGGGGAGCTGTTTTTT. Its protein is CASSPPGLNTGELFF.

The J gene is TRBJ2-7, the V gene TRBV4-1; D may be TRBD2 (6 bases). The CDR3 sequence is 13 residues long. Trimming removed 5 bases at V and 0 bases at J, with 8 bases between. The germline V gene has CDR1 MGHRA and CDR2 YSYEKL. The CDR3 nucleotides read TGCGCCAGCAGCAGACTAGTCTCCTACGAGCAGTACGTC. Residues: CASSRLVSYEQYV.

This chain links TRBV28 with TRBJ1-5; perhaps TRBD1 as D (5 bases). Trimming cost V 5 bases and J 4 bases, with 12 bases left between them. The CDR3 spans 14 residues. Germline lookup yields CDR1 MDHEN and CDR2 SYDVKM. CDR3 residues: CASSPWGSNQPQHF. The CDR3 DNA sequence: TGTGCCAGCAGTCCCTGGGGCTCAAATCAGCCCCAGCATTTT.

CDR3 nucleotide sequence: TGTGCCAGCAGCCCGGGTTTTAGCAATCAGCCCCAGCATTTT. Its translation is CASSPGFSNQPQHF. V is TRBV9 and J is TRBJ1-5; D is unresolved. V lost 4 bases, J lost 0 bases, and 8 bases lay in between. Germline V gives CDR1 SGDLS, CDR2 YYNGEE. This CDR3 is built from 14 residues. Together with reference TRBV9 and TRBJ1-5, the CDR3 gives the full variable domain: DSGVTQTPKHLITATGQRVTLRCSPRSGDLSVYWYQQSLDQGLQFLIQYYNGEERAKGNILERFSAQQFPDLHSELNLSSLELGDSALYFCASSPGFSNQPQHFGDGTRLSIL.

V gene TRBV13 combines with J gene TRBJ2-2; 9 nucleotides agree with TRBD1. Germline assignment: CDR1 PRHDT and CDR2 FYEKMQ (reference sequence). Trimming took 1 base from V and 6 from J; bases not matched to a gene: 12. The CDR3 has 18 amino acids. CDR3 in amino acids: CASSLEDRRDRVSGELFF. The CDR3, as DNA: TGTGCCAGCAGCTTAGAGGACCGCCGGGACAGGGTTTCCGGGGAGCTGTTTTTT.

Only one count was recorded for this clone. The chain uses TRBV28 and TRBJ2-7, with TRBD2 as a possible D gene (5 bases). Germline V lookup: CDR1 MDHEN, CDR2 SYDVKM. The V and J ends lost 5 bases and 3 bases respectively, with 17 bases between them. There are 15 residues in the CDR3. CDR3 sequence: CASSPPQTKGYEQYV. CDR3 bases: TGTGCCAGCAGTCCCCCCCAGACTAAAGGCTACGAGCAGTACGTC.

This chain links TRBV5-6 with TRBJ1-1; D is undetermined. CDR3 length: 17 amino acids. Deletions cut 1 base from V and 4 bases from J, with 20 bases between. Germline-derived CDR1 and CDR2 are SGHDT and YYEEEE. CDR3 protein: CASSLRSRHPLGTEAFF. CDR3 sequence (DNA): TGTGCCAGCAGCTTGCGTAGTCGGCACCCTTTGGGCACTGAAGCTTTCTTT.

The chain carries TRBV7-9 and TRBJ2-5, with D possibly matching TRBD2 (5 bases). Between the trimmed V and J ends, which lost 2 bases and 4 bases, there was a span of 11 bases. The CDR3 contains 14 residues. Germline V gene data show CDR1 as SEHNR and CDR2 as FQNEAQ (reference sequence). Here the CDR3 reads CASSLKGVRETQYF. In DNA, the CDR3 is TGTGCCAGCAGCTTAAAGGGAGTCCGAGAGACCCAGTACTTC.

The DNA for the CDR3 is TGTGCCTGGATTGGGGGGGAGAGCGGAGACACCATATATTTT. Protein sequence: CAWIGGESGDTIYF. This sequence joins TRBV30 and TRBJ1-3, with D perhaps matching TRBD1 (5 bases). The length of the CDR3 is 14 residues. Germline V gene sequence: CDR1 GTSNPN, CDR2 SVGIG (reference sequence). The germline V and J ends were trimmed by 4 bases and 8 bases, with 18 bases remaining between them.

The chain recombines TRBV7-2 with TRBJ2-3; 8 bases agree with TRBD1. Trimming at V came to 5 bases and at J to 0 bases, leaving 4 bases not matched to a gene. CDR3 length: 15 residues. From germline, CDR1 is SGHTA and CDR2 FQGNSA. CDR3 nucleotides: TGTGCCAGCAGCGGAAGGACAGGGAGCACAGATACGCAGTATTTT. Its translation: CASSGRTGSTDTQYF.

In its sample, this clone was seen once. The chain links TRBV5-4 to TRBJ1-1, with 7 bases identical to TRBD1. This CDR3 spans 14 amino acids. Germline values: CDR1 SGHNT, CDR2 YYREEE (reference sequence). Trimming removed 6 bases from V and 4 bases from J; junction bases left unmatched: 9. The DNA of the CDR3 is TGTGCCAGCACCAAACAGGGGCAGAGCACTGAAGCTTTCTTT. It codes for CASTKQGQSTEAFF.

The V gene is TRBV6-6, the J gene TRBJ1-2, with D unresolved. Germline values: CDR1 MNHNY, CDR2 SVGAGI (reference sequence). The CDR3 has 16 residues. The ends were cut back, 6 bases at V and 5 bases at J, with 22 bases in the middle. DNA for the CDR3: TGTGCCAGCAGCCCATCCATGCGCGGGAATGAATATGGCTACACCTTC. The encoded protein is CASSPSMRGNEYGYTF.